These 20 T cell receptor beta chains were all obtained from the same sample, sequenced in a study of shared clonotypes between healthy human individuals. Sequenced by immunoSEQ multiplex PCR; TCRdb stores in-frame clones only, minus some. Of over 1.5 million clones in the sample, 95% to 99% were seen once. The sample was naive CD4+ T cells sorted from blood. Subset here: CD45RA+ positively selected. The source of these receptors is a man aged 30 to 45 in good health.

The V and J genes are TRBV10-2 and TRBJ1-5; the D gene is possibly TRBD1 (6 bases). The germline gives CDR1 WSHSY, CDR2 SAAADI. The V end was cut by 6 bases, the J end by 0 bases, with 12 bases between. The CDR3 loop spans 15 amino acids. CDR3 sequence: CASRRDRSSNQPQHF. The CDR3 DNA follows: TGCGCCAGCAGGCGAGACAGGAGTAGCAATCAGCCCCAGCATTTT.

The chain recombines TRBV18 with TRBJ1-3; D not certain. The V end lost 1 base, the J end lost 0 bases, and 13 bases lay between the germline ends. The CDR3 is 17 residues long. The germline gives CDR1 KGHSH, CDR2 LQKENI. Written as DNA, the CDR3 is TGTGCCAGCTCACCACTAACAGATAAACTCTCTGGAAACACCATATATTTT. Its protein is CASSPLTDKLSGNTIYF. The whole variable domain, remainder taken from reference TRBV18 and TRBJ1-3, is NAGVMQNPRHLVRRRGQEARLRCSPMKGHSHVYWYRQLPEEGLKFMVYLQKENIIDESGMPKERFSAEFPKEGPSILRIQQVVRGDSAAYFCASSPLTDKLSGNTIYFGEGSWLTVV.

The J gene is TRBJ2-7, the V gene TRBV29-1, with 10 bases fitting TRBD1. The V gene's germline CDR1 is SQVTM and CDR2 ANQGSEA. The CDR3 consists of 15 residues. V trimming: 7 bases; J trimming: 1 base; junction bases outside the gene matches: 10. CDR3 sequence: CSARTGTGASYEQYF. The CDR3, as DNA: TGCAGCGCTAGGACCGGGACAGGGGCGTCCTACGAGCAGTACTTC.

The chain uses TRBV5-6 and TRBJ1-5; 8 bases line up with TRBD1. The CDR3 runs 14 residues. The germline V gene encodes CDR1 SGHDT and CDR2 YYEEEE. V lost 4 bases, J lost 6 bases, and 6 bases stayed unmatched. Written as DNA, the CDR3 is TGTGCCAGCAGCATCAGGGGGCTAGGTCAGCCCCAGCATTTT. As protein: CASSIRGLGQPQHF.

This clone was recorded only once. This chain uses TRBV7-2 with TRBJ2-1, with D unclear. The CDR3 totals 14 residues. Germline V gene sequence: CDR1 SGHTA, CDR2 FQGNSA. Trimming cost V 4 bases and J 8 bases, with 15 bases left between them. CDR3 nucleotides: TGTGCCAGCAGCTCCCGACATACCTTCTATGAGCAGTTCTTC. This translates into CASSSRHTFYEQFF. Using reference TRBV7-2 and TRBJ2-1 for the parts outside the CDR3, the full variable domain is GAGVSQSPSNKVTEKGKDVELRCDPISGHTALYWYRQSLGQGLEFLIYFQGNSAPDKSGLPSDRFSAERTGGSVSTLTIQRTQQEDSAVYLCASSSRHTFYEQFFGPGTRLTVL.

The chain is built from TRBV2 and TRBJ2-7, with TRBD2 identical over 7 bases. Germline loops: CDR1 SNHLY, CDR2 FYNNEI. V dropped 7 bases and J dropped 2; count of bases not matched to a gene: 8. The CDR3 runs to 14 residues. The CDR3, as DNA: TGTGCCAGCACCCCTAAAGCGGGGCCCTACGAGCAGTACTTC. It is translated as CASTPKAGPYEQYF.

The CDR3 sequence: CASSDVGSRVRYEQYF. The CDR3 nucleotides read TGTGCCAGCAGTGACGTCGGTTCCAGGGTACGTTACGAGCAGTACTTC. The chain is built from TRBV2 and TRBJ2-7, with D maybe TRBD1 (5 bases). This CDR3 spans 16 amino acids. Germline lookup yields CDR1 SNHLY and CDR2 FYNNEI. Between the trimmed V and J ends, which lost 3 bases and 4 bases, there was a span of 19 bases.

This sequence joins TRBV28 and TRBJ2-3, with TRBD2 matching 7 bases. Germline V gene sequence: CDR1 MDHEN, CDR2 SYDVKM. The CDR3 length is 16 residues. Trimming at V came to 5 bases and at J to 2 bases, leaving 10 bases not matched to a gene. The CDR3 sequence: CASSLYGGGVTDTQYF. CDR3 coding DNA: TGTGCCAGCAGTCTATACGGGGGAGGGGTCACAGATACGCAGTATTTT.

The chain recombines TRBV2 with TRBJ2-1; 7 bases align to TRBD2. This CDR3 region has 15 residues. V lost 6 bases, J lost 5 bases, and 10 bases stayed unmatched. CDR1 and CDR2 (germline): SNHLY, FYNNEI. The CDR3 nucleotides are TGTGCCAGCAGACCCCTTGGGACTAAACACAATGAGCAGTTCTTC. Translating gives CASRPLGTKHNEQFF. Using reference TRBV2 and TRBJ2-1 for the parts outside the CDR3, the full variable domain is EPEVTQTPSHQVTQMGQEVILRCVPISNHLYFYWYRQILGQKVEFLVSFYNNEISEKSEIFDDQFSVERPDGSNFTLKIRSTKLEDSAMYFCASRPLGTKHNEQFFGPGTRLTVL.

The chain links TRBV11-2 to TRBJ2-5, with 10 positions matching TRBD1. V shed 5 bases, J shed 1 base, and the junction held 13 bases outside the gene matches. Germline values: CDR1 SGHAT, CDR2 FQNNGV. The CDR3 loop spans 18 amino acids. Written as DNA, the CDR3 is TGTGCCAGCAGCCTCCGATACCCCGGGACAGGGGTCCAAGAGACCCAGTACTTC. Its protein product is CASSLRYPGTGVQETQYF.

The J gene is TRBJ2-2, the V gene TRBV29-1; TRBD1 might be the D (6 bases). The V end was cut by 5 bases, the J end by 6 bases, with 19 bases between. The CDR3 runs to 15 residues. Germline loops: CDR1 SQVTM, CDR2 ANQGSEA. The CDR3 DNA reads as TGCAGCGTTTGTAGGGGGTTGGTTTTATCCGGGGAGCTGTTTTTT. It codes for CSVCRGLVLSGELFF.

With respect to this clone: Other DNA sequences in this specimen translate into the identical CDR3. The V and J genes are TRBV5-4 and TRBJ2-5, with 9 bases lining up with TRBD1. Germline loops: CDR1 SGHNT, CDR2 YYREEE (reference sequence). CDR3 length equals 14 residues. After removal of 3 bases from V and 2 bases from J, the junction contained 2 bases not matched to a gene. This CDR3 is CASSSQGAQETQYF. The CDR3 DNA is TGTGCCAGCAGCTCACAGGGGGCACAAGAGACCCAGTACTTC.

Here the CDR3 reads CASSEERGLGTDTQYF. The CDR3 DNA is TGTGCCAGCAGTGAAGAGCGGGGGCTGGGCACAGATACGCAGTATTTT. The rearrangement uses TRBV2 and TRBJ2-3; 8 nucleotides align to TRBD2. The CDR3 runs to 16 residues. From germline, CDR1 is SNHLY and CDR2 FYNNEI. Trimming took 1 base from V and 1 from J; bases not matched to a gene: 4.

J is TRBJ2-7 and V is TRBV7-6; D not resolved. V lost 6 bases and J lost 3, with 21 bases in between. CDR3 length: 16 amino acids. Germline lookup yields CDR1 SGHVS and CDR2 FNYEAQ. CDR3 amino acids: CASSISPAGLHYEQYF. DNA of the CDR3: TGTGCCAGCAGTATCTCCCCGGCAGGTCTTCACTACGAGCAGTACTTC.

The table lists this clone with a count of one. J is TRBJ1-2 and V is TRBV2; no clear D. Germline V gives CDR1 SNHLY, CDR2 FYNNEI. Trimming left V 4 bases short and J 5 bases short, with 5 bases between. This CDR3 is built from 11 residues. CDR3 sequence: CASSGVYGYTF. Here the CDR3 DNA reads TGTGCCAGCAGTGGGGTATATGGCTACACCTTC.

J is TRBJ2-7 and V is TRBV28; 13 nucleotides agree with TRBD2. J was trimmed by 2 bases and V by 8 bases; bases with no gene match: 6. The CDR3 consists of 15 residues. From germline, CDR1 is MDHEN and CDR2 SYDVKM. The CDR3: CASLGLAGRTYEQYF. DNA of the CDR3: TGTGCCAGCCTGGGACTAGCGGGAAGAACCTACGAGCAGTACTTC.

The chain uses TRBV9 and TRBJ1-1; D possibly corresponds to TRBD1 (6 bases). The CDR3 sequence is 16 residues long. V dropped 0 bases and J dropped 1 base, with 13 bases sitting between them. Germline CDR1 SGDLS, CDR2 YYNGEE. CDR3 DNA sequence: TGTGCCAGCAGCGTAGGCTCAGGGGCAGGGAACACTGAAGCTTTCTTT. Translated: CASSVGSGAGNTEAFF.

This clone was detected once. CDR3 residues: CASSELAGGLVNEQFF. The CDR3, as DNA: TGTGCCAGCAGCGAACTAGCGGGAGGGCTAGTCAATGAGCAGTTCTTC. This chain links TRBV7-8 with TRBJ2-1; 13 bases match TRBD2. V was pared by 5 bases and J by 6 bases, with 7 bases of the junction left unmatched. The CDR3 covers 16 residues. Germline V gene data show CDR1 as SGHVS and CDR2 as FQNEAQ. Filled out from reference TRBV7-8 and TRBJ2-1, the complete variable domain reads GAGVSQSPRYKVAKRGQDVALRCDPISGHVSLFWYQQALGQGPEFLTYFQNEAQLDKSGLPSDRFFAERPEGSVSTLKIQRTQQEDSAVYLCASSELAGGLVNEQFFGPGTRLTVL.

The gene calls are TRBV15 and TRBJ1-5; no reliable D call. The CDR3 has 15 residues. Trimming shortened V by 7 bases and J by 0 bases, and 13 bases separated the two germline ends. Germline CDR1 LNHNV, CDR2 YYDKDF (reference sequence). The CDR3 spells CATTPELNSNQPQHF. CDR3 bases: TGTGCCACCACACCAGAACTAAATAGCAATCAGCCCCAGCATTTT.

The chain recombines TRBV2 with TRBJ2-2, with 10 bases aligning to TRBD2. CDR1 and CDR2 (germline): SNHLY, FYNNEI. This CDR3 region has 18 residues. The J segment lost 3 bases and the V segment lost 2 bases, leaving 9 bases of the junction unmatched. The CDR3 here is CASSEMASGSTYTGELFF. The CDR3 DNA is TGTGCCAGCAGTGAAATGGCTAGCGGGAGTACGTACACCGGGGAGCTGTTTTTT.